This TCR beta chain derives from a study of blood T cell repertoires in COVID-19 (dated by TCRdb to the early 2020s). Regarding the research as a whole: The collaborator samples originated in the United States, Italy and Spain and spanned the acute and convalescent phases of COVID-19. The prospective study material was composed of cDNA or gDNA derived from T cells, B-cell-depleted T cells, or PBMCs. A freely available public database, intended as a resource for researchers studying the immune response to SARS-CoV-2, is where the repertoires were released. The dataset comprised deeply sampled blood TCRbeta repertoires from subjects exposed to, actively infected with, or recovered from COVID-19. Where available, HLA class I and class II types were obtained from metadata supplied by the sample provider rather than from assay-based typing. Nearly every sample came with metadata listing a de-identified subject ID, COVID-19 status, age in years and sex. Samples were obtained from the ongoing ImmuneRACE study (first 160 participants) and from 950 to 1,500 subjects provided by 6 global collaborators. General conclusions and limits of the study: Clinical and demographic metadata were provided uncurated, with the amount varying by source and participant.

TCRbeta CDR3 regions were amplified from genomic DNA by means of the immunoSEQ Assay, a bias-controlled multiplex PCR. On the authors' methods: Within the assay, amplification of reference gene primers was used to estimate how many nucleated cells each sample contained. To quantify the absolute abundance of each unique TCRbeta CDR3 rearrangement, sequence reads were collapsed and filtered. For each sample, productive Simpson clonality was calculated by taking the square root of Simpson's diversity index across productive rearrangements. Held by TCRdb, this immuneACCESS table contains in-frame sequences only and omits some clones. Under half of the omission traces to an unresolved V gene where checked; the cause of the rest is unknown. V, J and clone size derive from that table, while D and trimming were established from the DNA sequence. For this sample the table gives fewer than 250,000 clones, of which around 82% were detected only once. About 8.1% of the sample comes from the top ten.

Each collaborating institution followed its own protocols to collect whole blood in K2EDTA tubes. For TCRbeta analysis, collaborator samples were shipped as frozen whole blood, as isolated PBMCs, or as DNA extracted from either sample type. CDR1 and CDR2, looked up from the germline V gene (reference sequence), are LNHDA and SQIVND. CDR3 length: 13 amino acids, cysteine to phenylalanine. Only CDR3 DNA remains: 39 bases, in frame from the first base. The germline V and J ends show losses of 6 bases and 4 bases respectively, and no gene match explains 2 bases of the junction. Remarks on this clone: There is no known antigen for this receptor. One base away there is no much larger clone; base qualities are not given.

The sequenced sample consisted of peripheral blood. This sequence was found in a woman aged 45-59 years with acute or convalescent COVID-19. The chain joins TRBV19 to TRBJ2-5; 10 bases in the middle match TRBD2. CDR3 loop: CASRAGGGETQYF. The bases are TGTGCCAGTAGAGCGGGAGGGGGAGAGACCCAGTACTTC.